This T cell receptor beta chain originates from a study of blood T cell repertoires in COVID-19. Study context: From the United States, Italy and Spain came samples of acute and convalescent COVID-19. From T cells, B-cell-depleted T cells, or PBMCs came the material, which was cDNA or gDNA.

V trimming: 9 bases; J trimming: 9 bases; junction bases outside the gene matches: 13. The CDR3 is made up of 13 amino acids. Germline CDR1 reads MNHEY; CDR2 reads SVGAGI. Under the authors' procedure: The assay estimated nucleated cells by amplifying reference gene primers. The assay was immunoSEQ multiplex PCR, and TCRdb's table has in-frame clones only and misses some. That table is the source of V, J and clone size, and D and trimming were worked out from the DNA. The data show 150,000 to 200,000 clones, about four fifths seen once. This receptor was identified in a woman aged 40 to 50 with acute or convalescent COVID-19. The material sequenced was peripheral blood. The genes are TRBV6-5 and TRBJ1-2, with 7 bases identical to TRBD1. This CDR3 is CASSRGQRRSYTF. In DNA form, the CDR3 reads TGTGCCAGTTCCCGGGGACAGCGACGAAGCTACACCTTC.